The 14 T cell receptor beta chains below come from one sample, sequenced in a study of cytomegalovirus exposure and HLA in healthy donors. PCR employed 60 Vbeta and 13 Jbeta primers. The repertoire was sequenced with immunoSEQ multiplex PCR; TCRdb's copy has only in-frame clones and lacks some. Of around 280,000 clones listed, 70% to 90% are singletons. The sample taken for sequencing was PBMCs. The receptors were sampled from a woman between 18 and 29 years old in good health and CMV-seronegative.

CDR3 residues: CAWSFLGLINEKLFF. CDR3 nucleotides: TGTGCCTGGAGTTTCTTGGGACTGATCAATGAAAAACTGTTTTTT. The chain joins TRBV30 to TRBJ1-4, with D possibly matching TRBD1 (5 bases). The V and J ends lost 2 bases and 5 bases respectively, with 15 bases between them. Germline V gene sequence: CDR1 GTSNPN, CDR2 SVGIG (reference sequence). The CDR3 spans 15 residues.

The gene calls are TRBV29-1 and TRBJ1-2, with D unclear. V lost 8 bases and J 3 bases, leaving 16 bases between the germline ends. The germline V gene encodes CDR1 SQVTM and CDR2 ANQGSEA. This CDR3 contains 13 residues. CDR3 DNA sequence: TGCAGCCTCTCTCGTGAGCTGGACTATGGCTACACCTTC. Amino acids: CSLSRELDYGYTF.

This sequence joins TRBV29-1 and TRBJ2-7; 10 bases align to TRBD2. The CDR3 spans 14 residues. Trimming took 2 bases from V and 2 from J; bases not matched to a gene: 3. Germline V gene sequence: CDR1 SQVTM, CDR2 ANQGSEA. The CDR3 reads CSVETTSGAYEQYF. In DNA form, the CDR3 reads TGCAGCGTTGAAACAACTAGCGGGGCCTACGAGCAGTACTTC.

This sequence joins TRBV7-6 and TRBJ1-5; 9 bases are shared with TRBD1. The CDR3 totals 16 residues. V shed 2 bases, J shed 2 bases, and the junction held 4 bases outside the gene matches. CDR1 is SGHVS, CDR2 FNYEAQ, per germline. In DNA, the CDR3 is TGTGCCAGCAGCTTACCGGACAGGGGCCGCAATCAGCCCCAGCATTTT. Protein product: CASSLPDRGRNQPQHF.

J is TRBJ1-1 and V is TRBV5-6; D gene uncertain. This CDR3 is 12 amino acids long. V was cut by 0 bases and J by 7 bases, with 7 bases left in between. Germline V gene lookup returns CDR1 SGHDT and CDR2 YYEEEE. The CDR3 nucleotides are TGTGCCAGCAGCTTGGAAGCCCTTGAAGCTTTCTTT. Its protein product is CASSLEALEAFF. Filled out from reference TRBV5-6 and TRBJ1-1, the complete variable domain reads DAGVTQSPTHLIKTRGQQVTLRCSPKSGHDTVSWYQQALGQGPQFIFQYYEEEERQRGNFPDRFSGHQFPNYSSELNVNALLLGDSALYLCASSLEALEAFFGQGTRLTVV.

V gene TRBV19 combines with J gene TRBJ1-6, with 8 bases aligning to TRBD1. The J segment lost 8 bases and the V segment lost 6 bases, leaving 9 bases of the junction unmatched. CDR1 and CDR2 from the germline V gene are LNHDA and SQIVND (reference sequence). This CDR3 is built from 15 residues. CDR3 sequence reads: CASSHGQGFDSPLHF. CDR3 coding DNA: TGTGCCAGTAGCCATGGACAGGGTTTTGATTCACCCCTCCACTTT.

This clone was detected only once. The chain recombines TRBV7-2 with TRBJ1-2; 8 bases fit TRBD1. The CDR3 length is 16 residues. Losses at the gene ends were 0 bases for V and 8 bases for J; bases not matched to a gene: 11. Germline-derived CDR1 and CDR2 are SGHTA and FQGNSA. The CDR3 region is CASSLAGGDRGLGYTF. CDR3 nucleotides: TGTGCCAGCAGCTTAGCCGGGGGAGACAGGGGATTGGGCTACACCTTC.

The rearrangement links TRBV6-5 to TRBJ2-3, with 8 bases fitting TRBD2. Germline V lookup: CDR1 MNHEY, CDR2 SVGAGI. CDR3 size: 12 residues. V shed 2 bases, J shed 9 bases, and the junction held 1 base outside the gene matches. In DNA, the CDR3 is TGTGCCAGCAGTTACCGGGGGGGGACGCAGTATTTT. This encodes CASSYRGGTQYF.

The chain links TRBV6-1 to TRBJ1-1, with D maybe TRBD1 (6 bases). V was cut by 3 bases and J by 11 bases, with 19 bases left in between. The CDR3 loop spans 14 amino acids. Germline CDR1 and CDR2: MNHNS and SASEGT. The CDR3 protein is CASSDRGRGVGAFF. The CDR3 DNA reads as TGTGCCAGCAGTGACAGGGGCCGGGGGGTTGGGGCTTTCTTT.

Here the CDR3 DNA reads TGTGCCAGTAGTATAATTGGTGGAGAACGTGGCTACACCTTC. It translates to CASSIIGGERGYTF. The chain links TRBV19 to TRBJ1-2; D call uncertain. V was pared by 2 bases and J by 7 bases, with 14 bases between. Germline V lookup: CDR1 LNHDA, CDR2 SQIVND (reference sequence). CDR3 size: 14 residues. Combining the CDR3 with reference TRBV19 and TRBJ1-2 gives the whole variable domain DGGITQSPKYLFRKEGQNVTLSCEQNLNHDAMYWYRQDPGQGLRLIYYSQIVNDFQKGDIAEGYSVSREKKESFPLTVTSAQKNPTAFYLCASSIIGGERGYTFGSGTRLTVV.

The V and J genes are TRBV6-5 and TRBJ1-3; D gene ambiguous. Germline V gene lookup returns CDR1 MNHEY and CDR2 SVGAGI. This CDR3 is built from 14 residues. The germline V and J ends were trimmed by 6 bases and 0 bases, with 9 bases remaining between them. CDR3 nucleotide sequence: TGTGCCAGCAGCCTCAGTCCCTCTGGAAACACCATATATTTT. This gives the protein CASSLSPSGNTIYF.

This chain connects TRBV5-6 to TRBJ1-2; the match to TRBD1 covers 10 bases. J lost 6 bases, V lost 4 bases, and 3 bases had no gene match. Germline V gives CDR1 SGHDT, CDR2 YYEEEE. The CDR3 extends over 13 amino acids. Here the CDR3 DNA reads TGTGCCAGCAGCCCGACAGGGGGCGATGGCTACACCTTC. Amino acids: CASSPTGGDGYTF.

The chain couples TRBV10-3 to TRBJ2-2; 10 nucleotides agree with TRBD2. Germline CDR1 and CDR2: ENHRY and SYGVKD. The CDR3 spans 17 residues. The junction had 11 bases not matched to a gene; V was cut back by 6 bases and J by 4 bases. CDR3 nucleotide sequence: TGTGCCATCAGGGCCCCGGAACTAGCGGGGACCACCGGGGAGCTGTTTTTT. It translates to CAIRAPELAGTTGELFF.

This clone was detected a few times. The J gene is TRBJ1-5, the V gene TRBV6-1; D remains ambiguous. Germline CDR1 reads MNHNS; CDR2 reads SASEGT. V was clipped by 6 bases and J by 0 bases, with 6 bases between them. CDR3 length: 13 residues. CDR3 DNA: TGTGCCAGCAGGGTAGTTAGCAATCAGCCCCAGCATTTT. Protein sequence: CASRVVSNQPQHF.